This TCR beta chain was captured by sequencing in a study of cytomegalovirus exposure and HLA in healthy donors. Study in general: A data release that came early held 80 million to 95 million unique TCRs from HLA-typed donors.

Study-level results: In vitro data verified a few CMV-associated chains as specific for CMV antigens. Later analysis indicated greater clonal expansion among HLA-associated TCR beta chains than among equally common other chains. Judged likely to be a sequencing artifact was a cluster of highly shared sequence variants.

Both 60 Vbeta primers and 13 Jbeta primers went into the PCR. Libraries were prepared by immunoSEQ multiplex PCR; TCRdb keeps only in-frame clonotypes and omits some of them. The repertoire holds about 140,000 clones, with just under 85% as singletons. A word on this clone: The antigen remains unidentified.

The length of the CDR3 is 15 residues. Per germline, CDR1 SGHVS and CDR2 FQNEAQ. Trimming took 1 base from V and 4 from J; bases not matched to a gene: 5. Sequencing was carried out using PBMCs. J is TRBJ2-3 and V is TRBV7-8, with 7 positions matching TRBD1. The receptor was isolated from an older woman in good health and CMV-seropositive. The CDR3 DNA is TGTGCCAGCAGCTTAGGAGGGACAGTCGCAGATACGCAGTATTTT. It translates to CASSLGGTVADTQYF. Variable domain in full (rest from reference TRBV7-8 and TRBJ2-3): GAGVSQSPRYKVAKRGQDVALRCDPISGHVSLFWYQQALGQGPEFLTYFQNEAQLDKSGLPSDRFFAERPEGSVSTLKIQRTQQEDSAVYLCASSLGGTVADTQYFGPGTRLTVL.